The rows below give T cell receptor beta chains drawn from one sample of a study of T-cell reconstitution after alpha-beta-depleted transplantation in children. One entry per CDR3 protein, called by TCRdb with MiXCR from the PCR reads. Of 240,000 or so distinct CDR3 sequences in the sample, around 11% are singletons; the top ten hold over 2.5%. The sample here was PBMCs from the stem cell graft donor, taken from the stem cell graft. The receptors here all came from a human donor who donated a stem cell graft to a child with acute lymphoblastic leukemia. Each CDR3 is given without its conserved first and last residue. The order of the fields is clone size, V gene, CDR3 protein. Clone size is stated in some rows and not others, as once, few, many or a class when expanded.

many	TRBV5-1	ASSLQGTGELF
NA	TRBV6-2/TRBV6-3	ASSYSMRRGYYEQY
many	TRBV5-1	ASSLVTSTDTQY
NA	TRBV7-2	ASSSQGASGTEAF
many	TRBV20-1	SARSVGIAEQY
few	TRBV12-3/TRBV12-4	ASWRGGYT
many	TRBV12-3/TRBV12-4	ASSGQGATTYEQY
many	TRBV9	ASSVGTGGLQETQY
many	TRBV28	ASANRGTGELF
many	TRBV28	ASRYAGTGYNSPLH
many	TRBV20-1	SARSPEGDFQEKTF
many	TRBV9	ASSVDGGSNQPQH
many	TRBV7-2	ASSRPSGSPRLDEQF
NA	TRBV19	ASSMSASGANVLT
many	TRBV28	ASSFRSNQPQH
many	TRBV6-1	ASSEGEAGELF
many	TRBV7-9	ASSSLVGLLGETQY
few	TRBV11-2	ASSLLTRISGNTIY
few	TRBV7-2	ASSLVRQGYEQY
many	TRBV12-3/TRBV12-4	ASRPGTANQPQH
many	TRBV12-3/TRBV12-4	ASSPGFGNQPQH
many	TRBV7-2	ASSLLAGVADTQY
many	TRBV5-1	ASSRDSYEQY
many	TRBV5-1	ASSVSAFNNEQF
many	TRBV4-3	ASSQDLGGTGNTEAF
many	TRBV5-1	ASSLDENIQY
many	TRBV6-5	ASSYSIPGDEQF